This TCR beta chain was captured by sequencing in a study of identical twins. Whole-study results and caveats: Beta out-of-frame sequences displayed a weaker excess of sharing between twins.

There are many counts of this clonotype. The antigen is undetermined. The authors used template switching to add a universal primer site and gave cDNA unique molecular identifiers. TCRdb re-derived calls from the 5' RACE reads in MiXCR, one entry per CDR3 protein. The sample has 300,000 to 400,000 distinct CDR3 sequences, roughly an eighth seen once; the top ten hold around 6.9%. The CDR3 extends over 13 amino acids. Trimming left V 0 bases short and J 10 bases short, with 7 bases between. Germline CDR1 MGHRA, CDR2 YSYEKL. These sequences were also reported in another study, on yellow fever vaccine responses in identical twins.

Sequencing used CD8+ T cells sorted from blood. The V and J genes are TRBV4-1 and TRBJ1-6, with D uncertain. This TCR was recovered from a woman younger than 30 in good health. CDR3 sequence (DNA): TGCGCCAGCAGCCAAGATCCGCGATCACCCCTCCACTTT. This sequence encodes CASSQDPRSPLHF.